Listed below are T cell receptor beta chains from one sample, sequenced in a study of blood T cell repertoires in COVID-19. Repertoires were generated with immunoSEQ multiplex PCR, while TCRdb's copy carries only in-frame clones and drops some. Of under 150,000 clones in the sample, about 91% are singletons; the top ten hold around 26%. Source material: peripheral blood. The receptors were sampled from a human donor in a cohort sampled during active COVID-19. CDR3s include the opening cysteine and the closing phenylalanine or tryptophan.

J gene,V gene,CDR3 protein
TRBJ2-7,TRBV11-3,CASSSNLGQGEEQYF
TRBJ2-2,TRBV4-1,CASSPRQVPANTGELFF
TRBJ2-3,TRBV29-1,CSVARTSTDTQYF
TRBJ2-7,TRBV6-6,CASSYAGTYEQYF
TRBJ1-4,TRBV6-5,CASSYRGTANEKLFF
TRBJ2-5,TRBV3-1/TRBV3-2,CASSQWGPQETQYF
TRBJ1-2,TRBV18,CASSGEYGRYGYTF
TRBJ2-1,TRBV4-1,CASSQRGGHQDNEQFF
TRBJ2-7,TRBV4-1,CASSQGQGGDEQYF
TRBJ1-1,TRBV27,CASSLSYQSNTEAFF
TRBJ2-2,TRBV6-1,CASSEGYRGRMNTGELFF
TRBJ1-5,TRBV29-1,CSVQTGGVNQPQHF
TRBJ1-5,TRBV18,CASSHGTGNQPQHF
TRBJ2-3,TRBV5-6,CASSLASGLPGADTQYF
TRBJ2-1,TRBV7-9,CASSPSNEQFF
TRBJ2-5,TRBV5-1,CASSLDRGLQETQYF
TRBJ2-6,TRBV4-2,CASLLTSGVFSGANVLTF
TRBJ2-7,TRBV10-3,CAISEFLSGEQYF
TRBJ2-5,TRBV19,CASSLRGQLAGGQETQYF
TRBJ1-3,TRBV7-8,CASSFYSRGDSGNTIYF
TRBJ2-4,TRBV19,CASSPRLDRKNIQYF
TRBJ1-2,TRBV12-3/TRBV12-4,CASSFGQGVGYTF
TRBJ1-2,TRBV18,CASSPDSGVTF
TRBJ2-5,TRBV18,CASSRGAGEETQYF
TRBJ1-5,TRBV5-6,CASTQGNQPQHF
TRBJ1-1,TRBV29-1,CSPRTLNTEAFF
TRBJ1-5,TRBV2,CASGDRGRNQPQHF
TRBJ1-1,TRBV6-5,CASKRGGANTEAFF
TRBJ2-5,TRBV5-1,CASSLGDRIQETQYF
TRBJ2-2,TRBV6-6,CASTRTTGELFF
TRBJ2-1,TRBV7-9,CASSLAWQLAYNEQFF
TRBJ1-6,TRBV27,CASSLSDSSPLHF
TRBJ1-6,TRBV24-1,CATSLAPGGVGSPLHF
TRBJ1-2,TRBV5-1,CASSASGVYGYTF
TRBJ1-4,TRBV6-6,CASSSDMMGEKLFF
TRBJ1-5,TRBV30,CAWSVRSGNQPQHF
TRBJ1-6,TRBV18,CASSPGQANSPLHF
TRBJ2-3,TRBV5-1,CASSLEQSSTDTQYF
TRBJ1-1,TRBV18,CASSLPGGLNTEAFF
TRBJ2-5,TRBV5-4,CASSWMRTAQETQYF
TRBJ2-3,TRBV15,CATSKGQNTDTQYF
TRBJ2-7,TRBV7-9,CASSLAGAVTYEQYF
TRBJ1-5,TRBV7-8,CASSLGWAGYQPQHF
TRBJ2-5,TRBV7-9,CASSFPVSVETQYF
TRBJ2-7,TRBV4-3,CASSQDRAYEQYF
TRBJ2-7,TRBV29-1,CSVEEEDYEQYF
TRBJ2-4,TRBV7-2,CASSLAGVKNIQYF
TRBJ2-3,TRBV9,CASSGTARSTDTQYF
TRBJ1-3,TRBV6-1,CASSEQGSLGNTIYF
TRBJ2-1,TRBV5-4,CASSKEGQGANEQFF
TRBJ2-5,TRBV24-1,CATSDLWQGVQETQYF
TRBJ2-7,TRBV6-6,CASASWGQGSYEQYF
TRBJ2-7,TRBV2,CAMTRTSGAYEQYF
TRBJ2-2,TRBV27,CASSLRRLAGGVVGGELFF